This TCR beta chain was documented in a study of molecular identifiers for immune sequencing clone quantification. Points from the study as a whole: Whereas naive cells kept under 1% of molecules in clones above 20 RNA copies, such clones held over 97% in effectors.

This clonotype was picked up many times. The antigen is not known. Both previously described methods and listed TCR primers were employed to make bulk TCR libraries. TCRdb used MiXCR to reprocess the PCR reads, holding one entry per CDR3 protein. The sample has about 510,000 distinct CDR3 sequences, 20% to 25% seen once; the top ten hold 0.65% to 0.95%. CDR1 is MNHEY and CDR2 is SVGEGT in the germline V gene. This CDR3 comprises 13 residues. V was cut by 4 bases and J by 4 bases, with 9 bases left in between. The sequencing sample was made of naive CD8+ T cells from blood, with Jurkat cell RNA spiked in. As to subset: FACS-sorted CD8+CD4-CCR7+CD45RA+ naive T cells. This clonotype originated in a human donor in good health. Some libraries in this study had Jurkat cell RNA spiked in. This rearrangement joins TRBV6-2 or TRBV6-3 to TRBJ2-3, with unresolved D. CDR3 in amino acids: CASSSRAADTQYF. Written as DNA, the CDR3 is TGTGCCAGCAGTTCCCGGGCGGCAGATACGCAGTATTTT.